This is a list of T cell receptor beta chains from one sample in a study of blood T cell repertoires in COVID-19. Only in-frame clones appear in the TCRdb table, and some are missing; sequencing was by immunoSEQ multiplex PCR. The sample yields some 190,000 clones, approximately 84% seen once. The sequenced sample was peripheral blood. Every receptor here comes from a woman in her seventies with active or convalescent COVID-19. Both conserved end residues are part of each CDR3. The order of the fields is clone size, D gene, V gene, J gene, CDR3 DNA, CDR3 protein. A D gene is named only where the DNA matches it firmly. Expanded clones get a size class; other rows say once, few or many, or leave the size out.

clone_size: -; d_call: -; v_call: TRBV5-1; j_call: TRBJ2-3; cdr3_nt: TGCGCCAGCAGCTTGCTGGCGGGTGGTGCAGATACGCAGTATTTT; cdr3_aa: CASSLLAGGADTQYF
clone_size: -; d_call: -; v_call: TRBV7-2; j_call: TRBJ2-3; cdr3_nt: TGTGCCAGCAGCTTAGCGCGGGCAGATACGCAGTATTTT; cdr3_aa: CASSLARADTQYF
clone_size: -; d_call: TRBD2; v_call: TRBV11-3; j_call: TRBJ2-5; cdr3_nt: TGTGCCAGCAGCTTAGGGCGGGAGGCCCAAGAGACCCAGTACTTC; cdr3_aa: CASSLGREAQETQYF
clone_size: -; d_call: TRBD2; v_call: TRBV6-8; j_call: TRBJ2-5; cdr3_nt: TGTGCCAGCAGTATGGGACTAGAGGAGACCCAGTACTTC; cdr3_aa: CASSMGLEETQYF
clone_size: -; d_call: TRBD2; v_call: TRBV28; j_call: TRBJ2-3; cdr3_nt: TGTGCCGTTGAAGCGGGAGGGGTAGATACGCAGTATTTT; cdr3_aa: CAVEAGGVDTQYF
clone_size: -; d_call: -; v_call: TRBV20-1; j_call: TRBJ1-5; cdr3_nt: TGCAGTGCTGGTGGGGGGACATCTCATCAGCCCCAGCATTTT; cdr3_aa: CSAGGGTSHQPQHF
clone_size: -; d_call: -; v_call: TRBV20-1; j_call: TRBJ2-1; cdr3_nt: TGCAGTGCTAGTCAACCGGGATCCTCTGGAGATGAGCAGTTCTTC; cdr3_aa: CSASQPGSSGDEQFF
clone_size: once; d_call: TRBD1; v_call: TRBV7-9; j_call: TRBJ1-1; cdr3_nt: TGTGCCAGCAGCCCAAAGGGACAGGGGGCGTGGACTGAAGCTTTCTTT; cdr3_aa: CASSPKGQGAWTEAFF
clone_size: -; d_call: -; v_call: TRBV24-1; j_call: TRBJ1-2; cdr3_nt: TGTGCCACTTCCGACTATGGCTACACCTTC; cdr3_aa: CATSDYGYTF
clone_size: -; d_call: -; v_call: TRBV5-1; j_call: TRBJ2-2; cdr3_nt: TGCGCCAGGGGTCGAGGTACCGGGGAGCTGTTTTTT; cdr3_aa: CARGRGTGELFF
clone_size: -; d_call: -; v_call: TRBV18; j_call: TRBJ2-6; cdr3_nt: TGTGCCAGCTCACCAGGGTACAGGGGACTCTCTGGGGCCAACGTCCTGACTTTC; cdr3_aa: CASSPGYRGLSGANVLTF
clone_size: -; d_call: -; v_call: TRBV7-9; j_call: TRBJ1-2; cdr3_nt: TGTGCCAGCAGCTTAGAACAGGGAGCTGCCTATGGCTACACCTTC; cdr3_aa: CASSLEQGAAYGYTF
clone_size: -; d_call: TRBD1; v_call: TRBV15; j_call: TRBJ2-7; cdr3_nt: TGTGCCACCAGCAGAACTTGGGACAGGGCCCCCTACGAGCAGTACTTC; cdr3_aa: CATSRTWDRAPYEQYF
clone_size: -; d_call: TRBD2; v_call: TRBV18; j_call: TRBJ2-1; cdr3_nt: TGTGCCAGCTCACCACTCTTGGCTAGCGGGGACAATGAGCAGTTCTTC; cdr3_aa: CASSPLLASGDNEQFF
clone_size: -; d_call: -; v_call: TRBV28; j_call: TRBJ2-1; cdr3_nt: TGTGCCAGCACCCTCGACGGGGTTGACAATGAGCAGTTCTTC; cdr3_aa: CASTLDGVDNEQFF
clone_size: -; d_call: TRBD2; v_call: TRBV24-1; j_call: TRBJ2-1; cdr3_nt: TGTGCCACCAGTGATCGAATAGCGGGAGTGGGGGGTGGCAATGAGCAGTTCTTC; cdr3_aa: CATSDRIAGVGGGNEQFF
clone_size: -; d_call: TRBD2; v_call: TRBV4-1; j_call: TRBJ2-1; cdr3_nt: TGCGCCAGCAGCCGACCTACCGGGACTAGCGGGTATGAGCAGTTCTTC; cdr3_aa: CASSRPTGTSGYEQFF
clone_size: -; d_call: -; v_call: TRBV5-1; j_call: TRBJ2-1; cdr3_nt: TGCGCCAGCAGCTTGGCAGTTGCGGAGGTGATAAGTGAGCAGTTCTTC; cdr3_aa: CASSLAVAEVISEQFF
clone_size: -; d_call: -; v_call: TRBV2; j_call: TRBJ2-5; cdr3_nt: TGTGCCAGCGGCGTGAGAGGAGAGACCCAGTACTTC; cdr3_aa: CASGVRGETQYF
clone_size: -; d_call: TRBD2; v_call: TRBV7-8; j_call: TRBJ2-7; cdr3_nt: TGTGCCAGCGGGCCCGGGACTAGCGGAACCTACGAGCAGTACTTC; cdr3_aa: CASGPGTSGTYEQYF
clone_size: -; d_call: TRBD2; v_call: TRBV15; j_call: TRBJ2-3; cdr3_nt: TGTGCCACCAGCAGAGAGGGCTGGGCGGGAGGGCCAGATACGCAGTATTTT; cdr3_aa: CATSREGWAGGPDTQYF
clone_size: -; d_call: -; v_call: TRBV18; j_call: TRBJ2-7; cdr3_nt: TGTGCCAGCTCACCCCGTGAGGAGTACGAGCAGTACTTC; cdr3_aa: CASSPREEYEQYF
clone_size: -; d_call: -; v_call: TRBV10-3; j_call: TRBJ1-3; cdr3_nt: TGTGCCATCAGGGACAGAGGGACGAGCTCTGGAAACACCATATATTTT; cdr3_aa: CAIRDRGTSSGNTIYF
clone_size: -; d_call: -; v_call: TRBV20-1; j_call: TRBJ2-7; cdr3_nt: TGCAGTGCGGGGACTTCCTACGAGCAGTACTTC; cdr3_aa: CSAGTSYEQYF
clone_size: -; d_call: -; v_call: TRBV28; j_call: TRBJ1-6; cdr3_nt: TGTGCCACCATACCCTCGGGTAGCAGCTCCTATAATTCACCCCTCCACTTT; cdr3_aa: CATIPSGSSSYNSPLHF
clone_size: -; d_call: -; v_call: TRBV10-3; j_call: TRBJ1-6; cdr3_nt: TGTGCCATCAGTGAGGGTGGAAGGGGCTCGAATAATTCACCCCTCCACTTT; cdr3_aa: CAISEGGRGSNNSPLHF
clone_size: -; d_call: -; v_call: TRBV7-2; j_call: TRBJ1-2; cdr3_nt: TGTGCCAGCAGCTTAGGGCCCGCAGGAAACTATGGCTACACCTTC; cdr3_aa: CASSLGPAGNYGYTF